This T cell receptor (beta chain) is drawn from a study of cytomegalovirus exposure and HLA in healthy donors. Clones were read by immunoSEQ multiplex PCR, and TCRdb kept only the in-frame ones, dropping some. The table records about 120,000 clones, approximately 90% of them present only once. Germline lookup yields CDR1 SNHLY and CDR2 FYNNEI. V was shortened by 6 bases and J by 6 bases, with 21 bases between the two germline ends. CDR3 length equals 15 residues. This sequence was found in a woman younger than 35 in good health and CMV-seropositive. The sequenced sample consisted of PBMCs. The V and J genes are TRBV2 and TRBJ2-7; perhaps TRBD2 as D (7 bases). The CDR3 bases are TGTGCCAGCAGCCTCCACCAACGGGGGGCGTCCGAGCAGTACTTC. The encoded protein is CASSLHQRGASEQYF.